Following are 13 T cell receptor beta chains from one sample sequenced in a study of blood T cells in healthy people across ages. Next came a second PCR, run for about 6 to 12 cycles, which used a sample-barcoded 5' primer along with a J-beta primer mix. TCRdb ran MiXCR on the 5' RACE reads and lists one entry per CDR3 protein. This sample has 850,000 to 1,000,000 distinct CDR3 sequences, with just over 50% found just once. Sequenced material: blood. The receptor source for this set is a woman aged 55-70 years in good health.

The sample holds a few counts of this clonotype. V usage is TRBV7-9 and J usage is TRBJ2-7; D is possibly TRBD1 or TRBD2 (5 bases each). CDR3 length: 15 amino acids. CDR1 is SEHNR and CDR2 is FQNEAQ in the germline V gene (reference sequence). Trimming left V 4 bases short and J 2 bases short, with 15 bases between. The CDR3 protein is CASSSLGAGTYEQYF. CDR3 nucleotide sequence: TGTGCCAGCAGCTCACTAGGGGCTGGTACCTACGAGCAGTACTTC.

This chain links TRBV28 with TRBJ2-7, with D tentatively TRBD2 (6 bases). CDR1 is MDHEN and CDR2 is SYDVKM in the germline V gene. The CDR3 covers 16 residues. Trimming took 2 bases from V and 3 from J, leaving 17 bases between them. For the CDR3, the DNA is TGTGCCAGCAGTTTAGCTCCGCTAGCGTCGGGCTACGAGCAGTACTTC. Residues: CASSLAPLASGYEQYF.

This clonotype occurred once. The J gene is TRBJ2-7, the V gene TRBV4-2; D not certain. V lost 1 base and J lost 6, with 7 bases in between. CDR3 length: 12 residues. Germline CDR1 is LGHNA and CDR2 is YNFKEQ. The CDR3 nucleotides read TGTGCCAGCAGCCAAGGTTTTGCCGAGCAGTACTTC. This gives the protein CASSQGFAEQYF.

In this sample, this clonotype turned up once. The V gene is TRBV12-3 or TRBV12-4, the J gene TRBJ2-1, with 7 positions matching TRBD2. Germline trimming cut 5 bases from V and 5 bases from J; bases unmatched to any gene: 6. This CDR3 spans 14 amino acids. The CDR3 sequence is CASSPTSVNNEQFF. DNA of the CDR3: TGTGCCAGCAGTCCCACTAGCGTAAACAATGAGCAGTTCTTC.

The table lists this clonotype with a count of one. The chain has TRBV10-3 and TRBJ2-1; TRBD1 matches at 8 bases. The CDR3 has 13 amino acids. The V segment lost 7 bases and the J segment 7 bases; nucleotides outside the gene matches: 6. In germline, CDR1 is ENHRY, CDR2 SYGVKD. Here the CDR3 reads CAIISRQGNEQFF. For the CDR3, the DNA is TGTGCCATCATCAGTAGACAGGGGAATGAGCAGTTCTTC.

This chain connects TRBV10-3 to TRBJ2-3; tentative D call: TRBD1 (6 bases). The germline CDR1 and CDR2 sequences are ENHRY and SYGVKD. V lost 6 bases, J lost 0 bases, and 10 bases lay in between. The CDR3 covers 14 residues. The CDR3 sequence: CAIRDSSSTDTQYF. CDR3 nucleotide sequence: TGTGCCATCAGGGACAGCTCTAGCACAGATACGCAGTATTTT.

The sample holds a few counts of this clonotype. The chain employs TRBV20-1 and TRBJ1-5; D possibly corresponds to TRBD1 (5 bases). From germline, CDR1 is DFQATT and CDR2 SNEGSKA (reference sequence). This CDR3 contains 13 residues. V lost 3 bases, J lost 6 bases, and 12 bases lay in between. The CDR3 is CSARWGIGQPQHF. CDR3 DNA sequence: TGCAGTGCTAGGTGGGGGATTGGTCAGCCCCAGCATTTT.

V is TRBV3-1 and J is TRBJ2-4, with a tentative D call TRBD1 (6 bases). The assigned J gene may be wrong: the sequence end matches TRBJ2-5 better. The CDR3 is made up of 13 amino acids. Germline V lookup: CDR1 LGHDT, CDR2 YNNKEL (reference sequence). CDR3 sequence (DNA): TGTGCCAGCACGGGGACACGGGTAGAGACCCAGTACTTC. This codes for CASTGTRVETQYF.

V usage is TRBV18 and J usage is TRBJ2-3; TRBD1 matches 11 bases. In germline, CDR1 is KGHSH, CDR2 LQKENI. The CDR3 spans 20 residues. V was clipped by 8 bases and J by 0 bases; unmatched bases: 19. CDR3 sequence (DNA): TGTGCCAGCACCGGACAGGGGGCGAGAGTCGCGGGGTTTAGCACAGATACGCAGTATTTT. It translates to CASTGQGARVAGFSTDTQYF.

V gene TRBV16 combines with J gene TRBJ2-3; D uncertain. The CDR3 is made up of 16 amino acids. CDR1 and CDR2 from the germline V gene are KGHSY and FQNENV. Deletions cut 4 bases from V and 2 bases from J, with 16 bases between. The CDR3 sequence is CASSLQIRSNTDTQYF. In DNA form, the CDR3 reads TGTGCCAGCAGCCTACAAATTAGATCTAACACAGATACGCAGTATTTT.

This clonotype appeared a few times. V is TRBV6-5 and J is TRBJ2-5; D unresolved. This CDR3 contains 13 residues. The germline V and J ends were trimmed by 0 bases and 8 bases, with 10 bases remaining between them. The germline gives CDR1 MNHEY, CDR2 SVGAGI. CDR3 sequence (DNA): TGTGCCAGCAGTTACTCGTTCGACGGCACCCAGTACTTC. Translation: CASSYSFDGTQYF.

V gene TRBV2 combines with J gene TRBJ2-3; D possibly corresponds to TRBD1 (6 bases). The V end lost 7 bases, the J end lost 3 bases, and 14 bases lay between the germline ends. This CDR3 is built from 14 residues. CDR1 is SNHLY and CDR2 is FYNNEI in the germline V gene. As DNA, the CDR3 is TGTGCCAGCACTGAGGGGGTTTGGACAGATACGCAGTATTTT. The encoded protein is CASTEGVWTDTQYF.

This rearrangement joins TRBV11-1 to TRBJ2-7, with 12 bases aligning to TRBD2. The germline V gene has CDR1 SGHAT and CDR2 FQDESV (reference sequence). This CDR3 is built from 16 residues. The V and J ends lost 4 bases and 6 bases, in that order; junction bases with no gene match: 10. The DNA of the CDR3 is TGTGCCAGCAGCTCCGAACCGGGACTAGCGGGCAGCGAGCAGTACTTC. The encoded protein is CASSSEPGLAGSEQYF.